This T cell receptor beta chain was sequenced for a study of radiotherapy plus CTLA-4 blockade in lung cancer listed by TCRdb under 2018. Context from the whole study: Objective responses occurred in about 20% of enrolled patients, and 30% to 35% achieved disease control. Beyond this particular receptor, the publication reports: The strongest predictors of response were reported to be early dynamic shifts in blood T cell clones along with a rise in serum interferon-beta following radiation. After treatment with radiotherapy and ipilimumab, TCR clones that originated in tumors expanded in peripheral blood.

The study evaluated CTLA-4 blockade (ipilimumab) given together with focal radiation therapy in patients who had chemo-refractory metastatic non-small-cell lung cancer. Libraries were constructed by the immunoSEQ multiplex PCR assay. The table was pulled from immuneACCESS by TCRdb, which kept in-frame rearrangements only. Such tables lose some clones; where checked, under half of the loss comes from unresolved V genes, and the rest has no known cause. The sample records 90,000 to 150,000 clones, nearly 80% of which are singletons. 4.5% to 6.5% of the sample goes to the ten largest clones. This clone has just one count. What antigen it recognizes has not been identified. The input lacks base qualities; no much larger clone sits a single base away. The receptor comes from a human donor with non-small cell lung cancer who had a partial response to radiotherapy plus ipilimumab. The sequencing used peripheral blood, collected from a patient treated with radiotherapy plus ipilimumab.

The CDR3 loop reads CASSSGLSGLSTDTQYF. The DNA reads as follows: TGCGCCAGCAGCTCGGGACTAAGTGGATTAAGCACAGATACGCAGTATTTT. Here the chain combines TRBV5-1 and TRBJ2-3, with 7 bases in between that match TRBD2. The CDR3 goes from the cysteine to the phenylalanine over 17 residues. Solely the CDR3 DNA is kept, with 51 bases framed from the first base. The germline V gene specifies SGHRS as CDR1 and YFSETQ as CDR2. The germline V end is reduced by 3 bases and the J end by 0 bases; junction bases left unmatched: 10.